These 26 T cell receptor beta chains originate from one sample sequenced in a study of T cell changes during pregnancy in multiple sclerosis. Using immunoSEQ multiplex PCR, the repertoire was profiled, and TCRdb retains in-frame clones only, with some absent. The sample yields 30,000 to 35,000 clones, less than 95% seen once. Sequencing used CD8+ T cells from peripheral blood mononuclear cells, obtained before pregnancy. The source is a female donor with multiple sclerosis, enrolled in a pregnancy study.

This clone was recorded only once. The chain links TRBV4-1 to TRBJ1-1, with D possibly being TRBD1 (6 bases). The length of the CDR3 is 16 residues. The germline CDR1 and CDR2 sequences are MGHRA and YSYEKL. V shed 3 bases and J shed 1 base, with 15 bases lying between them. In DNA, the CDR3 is TGCGCCAGCAGCCACCCTGACAGGTTATCGAACACTGAAGCTTTCTTT. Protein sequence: CASSHPDRLSNTEAFF.

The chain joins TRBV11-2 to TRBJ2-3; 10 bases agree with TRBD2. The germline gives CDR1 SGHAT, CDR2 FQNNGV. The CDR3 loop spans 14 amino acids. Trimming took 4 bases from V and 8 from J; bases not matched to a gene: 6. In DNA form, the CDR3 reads TGTGCCAGCAGCTCAGAGCGGGAGGGCCTTACGCAGTATTTT. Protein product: CASSSEREGLTQYF.

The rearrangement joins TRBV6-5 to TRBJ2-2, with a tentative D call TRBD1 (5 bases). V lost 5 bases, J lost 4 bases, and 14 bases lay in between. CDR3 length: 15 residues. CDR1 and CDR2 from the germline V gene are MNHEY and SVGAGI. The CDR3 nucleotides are TGTGCCAGCAGTCCTAGTCAGGGAAGCACCGGGGAGCTGTTTTTT. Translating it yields CASSPSQGSTGELFF.

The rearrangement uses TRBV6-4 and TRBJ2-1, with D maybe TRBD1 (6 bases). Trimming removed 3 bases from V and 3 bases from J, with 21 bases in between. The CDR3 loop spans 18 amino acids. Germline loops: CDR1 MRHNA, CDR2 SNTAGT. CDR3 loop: CASSDVGTRGPYYNEQFF. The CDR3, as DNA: TGTGCCAGCAGTGATGTGGGGACACGGGGACCCTACTACAATGAGCAGTTCTTC.

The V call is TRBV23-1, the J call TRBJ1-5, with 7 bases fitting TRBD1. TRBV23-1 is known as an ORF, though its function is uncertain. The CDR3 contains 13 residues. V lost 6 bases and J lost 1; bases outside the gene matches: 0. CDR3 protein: CASRQGSNQPQHF. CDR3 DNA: TGCGCCAGCAGACAGGGGAGCAATCAGCCCCAGCATTTT.

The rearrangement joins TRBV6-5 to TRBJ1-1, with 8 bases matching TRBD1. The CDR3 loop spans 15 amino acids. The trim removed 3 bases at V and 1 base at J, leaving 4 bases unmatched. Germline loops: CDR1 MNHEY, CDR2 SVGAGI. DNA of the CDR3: TGTGCCAGCAGTTATGGACAGGGTTCGAACACTGAAGCTTTCTTT. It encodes CASSYGQGSNTEAFF.

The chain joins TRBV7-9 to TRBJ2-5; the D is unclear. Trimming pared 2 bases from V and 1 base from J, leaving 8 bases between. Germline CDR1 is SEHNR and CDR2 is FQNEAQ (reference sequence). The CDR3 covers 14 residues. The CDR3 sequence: CASSLSVPQETQYF. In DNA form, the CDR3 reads TGTGCCAGCAGCTTATCAGTCCCCCAAGAGACCCAGTACTTC.

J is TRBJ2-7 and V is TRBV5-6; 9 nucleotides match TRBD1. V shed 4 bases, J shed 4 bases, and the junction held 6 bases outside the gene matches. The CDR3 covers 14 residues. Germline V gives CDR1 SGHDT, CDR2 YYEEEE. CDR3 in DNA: TGTGCCAGCAGCCCGGGACAGGGAGGGTACGAGCAGTACTTC. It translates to CASSPGQGGYEQYF.

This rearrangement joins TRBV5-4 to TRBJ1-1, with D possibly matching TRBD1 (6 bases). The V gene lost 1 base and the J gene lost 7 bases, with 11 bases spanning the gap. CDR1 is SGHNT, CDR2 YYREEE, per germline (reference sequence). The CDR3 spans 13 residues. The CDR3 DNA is TGTGCCAGCAGCTTGCGTGGACAGTTTGAAGCTTTCTTT. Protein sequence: CASSLRGQFEAFF. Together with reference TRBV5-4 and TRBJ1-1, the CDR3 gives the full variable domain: ETGVTQSPTHLIKTRGQQVTLRCSSQSGHNTVSWYQQALGQGPQFIFQYYREEENGRGNFPPRFSGLQFPNYSSELNVNALELDDSALYLCASSLRGQFEAFFGQGTRLTVV.

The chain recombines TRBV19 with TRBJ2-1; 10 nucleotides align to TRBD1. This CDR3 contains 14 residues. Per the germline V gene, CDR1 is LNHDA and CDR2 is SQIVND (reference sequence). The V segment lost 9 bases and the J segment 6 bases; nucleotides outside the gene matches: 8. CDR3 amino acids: CASGRGQGPNEQFF. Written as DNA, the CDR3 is TGTGCCAGCGGGCGGGGACAGGGGCCCAATGAGCAGTTCTTC.

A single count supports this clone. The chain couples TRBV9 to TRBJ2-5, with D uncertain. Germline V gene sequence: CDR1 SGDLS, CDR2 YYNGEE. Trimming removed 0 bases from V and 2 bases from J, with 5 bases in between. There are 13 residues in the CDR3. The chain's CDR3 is CASSVDLQETQYF. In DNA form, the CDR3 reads TGTGCCAGCAGCGTAGACTTACAAGAGACCCAGTACTTC.

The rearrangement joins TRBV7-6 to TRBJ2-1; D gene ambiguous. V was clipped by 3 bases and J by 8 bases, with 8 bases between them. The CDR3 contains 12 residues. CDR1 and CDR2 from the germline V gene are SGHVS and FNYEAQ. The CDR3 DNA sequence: TGTGCCAGCAGCTTCAGTGGCCATGAGCAGTTCTTC. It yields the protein CASSFSGHEQFF.

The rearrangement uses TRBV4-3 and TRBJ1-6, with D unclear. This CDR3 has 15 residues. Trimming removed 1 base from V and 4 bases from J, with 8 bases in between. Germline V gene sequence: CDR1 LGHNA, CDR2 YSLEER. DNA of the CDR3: TGCGCCAGCAGCCAAGGGGCAGGTTATAATTCACCCCTCCACTTT. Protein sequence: CASSQGAGYNSPLHF.

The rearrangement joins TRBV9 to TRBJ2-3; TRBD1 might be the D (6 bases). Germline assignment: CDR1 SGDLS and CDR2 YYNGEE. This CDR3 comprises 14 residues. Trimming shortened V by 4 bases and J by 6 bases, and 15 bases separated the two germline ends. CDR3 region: CASSLRGSQDTQYF. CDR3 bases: TGTGCCAGCAGCCTTAGGGGGTCCCAGGATACGCAGTATTTT.

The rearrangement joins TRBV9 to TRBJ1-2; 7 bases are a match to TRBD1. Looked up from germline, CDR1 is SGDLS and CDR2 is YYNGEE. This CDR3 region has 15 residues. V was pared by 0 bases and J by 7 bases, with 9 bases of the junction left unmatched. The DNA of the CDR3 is TGTGCCAGCAGCGTAGCAAAGGGGGCTTCGGTTGGCTACACCTTC. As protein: CASSVAKGASVGYTF.

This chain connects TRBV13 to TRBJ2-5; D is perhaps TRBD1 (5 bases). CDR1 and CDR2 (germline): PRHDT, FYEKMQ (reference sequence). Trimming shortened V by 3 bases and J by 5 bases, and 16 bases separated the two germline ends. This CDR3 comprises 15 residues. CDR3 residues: CASSFLRGDEETQYF. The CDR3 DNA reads TGTGCCAGCAGCTTTCTTAGGGGTGATGAGGAGACCCAGTACTTC.

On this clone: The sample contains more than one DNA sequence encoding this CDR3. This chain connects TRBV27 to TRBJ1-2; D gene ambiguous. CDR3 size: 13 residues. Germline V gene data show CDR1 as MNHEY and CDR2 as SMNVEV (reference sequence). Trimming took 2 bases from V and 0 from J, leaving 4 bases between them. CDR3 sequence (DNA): TGTGCCAGCAGTTTAACAGCTAACTATGGCTACACCTTC. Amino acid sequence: CASSLTANYGYTF.

The CDR3 nucleotides read TGTGCTAGTGGGGCGGGAGGGGGGACCGGGGAGCTGTTTTTT. Protein sequence: CASGAGGGTGELFF. This sequence joins TRBV12-5 and TRBJ2-2; 9 bases fit TRBD2. The CDR3 contains 14 residues. The V and J ends lost 6 bases and 5 bases, in that order; junction bases with no gene match: 4. The V gene's germline CDR1 is LGHNT and CDR2 FRNRAP.

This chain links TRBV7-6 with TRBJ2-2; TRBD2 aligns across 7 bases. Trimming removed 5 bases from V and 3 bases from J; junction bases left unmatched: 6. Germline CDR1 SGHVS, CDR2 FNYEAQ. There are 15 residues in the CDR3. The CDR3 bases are TGTGCCAGCAGCGTTAGCGGGCCTCACACCGGGGAGCTGTTTTTT. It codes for CASSVSGPHTGELFF.

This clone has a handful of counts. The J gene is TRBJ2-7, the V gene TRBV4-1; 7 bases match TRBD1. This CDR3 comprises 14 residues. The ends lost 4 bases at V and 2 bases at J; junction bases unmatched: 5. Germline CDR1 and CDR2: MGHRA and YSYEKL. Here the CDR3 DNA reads TGCGCCAGCAGCCCGAAGACAGGGACCTACGAGCAGTACTTC. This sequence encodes CASSPKTGTYEQYF.

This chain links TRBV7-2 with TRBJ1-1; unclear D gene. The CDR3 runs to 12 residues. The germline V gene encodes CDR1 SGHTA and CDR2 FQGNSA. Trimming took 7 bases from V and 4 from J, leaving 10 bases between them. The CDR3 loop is CASTFTGTEAFF. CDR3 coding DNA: TGTGCCAGCACCTTTACGGGCACTGAAGCTTTCTTT.

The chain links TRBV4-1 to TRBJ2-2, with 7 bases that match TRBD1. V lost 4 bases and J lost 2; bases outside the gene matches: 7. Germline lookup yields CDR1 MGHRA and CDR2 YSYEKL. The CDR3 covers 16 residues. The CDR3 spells CASSPWDSQNTGELFF. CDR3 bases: TGCGCCAGCAGCCCGTGGGACAGTCAAAACACCGGGGAGCTGTTTTTT.

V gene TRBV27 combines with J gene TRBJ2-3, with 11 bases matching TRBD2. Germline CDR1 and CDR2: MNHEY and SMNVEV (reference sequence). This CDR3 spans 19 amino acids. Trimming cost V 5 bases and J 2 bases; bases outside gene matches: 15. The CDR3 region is CASSPTLSLAGGHTDTQYF. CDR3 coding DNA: TGTGCCAGCAGTCCGACGCTATCCCTAGCGGGAGGACACACAGATACGCAGTATTTT.

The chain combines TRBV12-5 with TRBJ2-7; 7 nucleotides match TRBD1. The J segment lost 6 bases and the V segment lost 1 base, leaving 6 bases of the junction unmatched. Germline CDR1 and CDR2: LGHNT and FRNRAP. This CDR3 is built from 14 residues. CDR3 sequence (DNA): TGTGCTAGTGGTTTGGCCGGGACAGTAACCGAGCAGTACTTC. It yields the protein CASGLAGTVTEQYF. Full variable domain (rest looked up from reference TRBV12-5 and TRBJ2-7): DARVTQTPRHKVTEMGQEVTMRCQPILGHNTVFWYRQTMMQGLELLAYFRNRAPLDDSGMPKDRFSAEMPDATLATLKIQPSEPRDSAVYFCASGLAGTVTEQYFGPGTRLTVT.

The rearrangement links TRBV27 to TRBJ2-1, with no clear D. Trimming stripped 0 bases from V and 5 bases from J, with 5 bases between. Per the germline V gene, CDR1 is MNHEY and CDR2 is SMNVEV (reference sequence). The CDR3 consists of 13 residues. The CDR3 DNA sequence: TGTGCCAGCAGTTTATCTGTTAACAATGAGCAGTTCTTC. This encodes CASSLSVNNEQFF.

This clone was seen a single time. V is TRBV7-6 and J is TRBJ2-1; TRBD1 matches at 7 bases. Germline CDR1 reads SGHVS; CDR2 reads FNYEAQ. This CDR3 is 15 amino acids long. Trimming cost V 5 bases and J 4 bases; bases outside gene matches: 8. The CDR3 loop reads CASSIRQGTYNEQFF. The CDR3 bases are TGTGCCAGCAGCATCCGACAGGGCACGTACAATGAGCAGTTCTTC. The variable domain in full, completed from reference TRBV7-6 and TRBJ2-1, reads GAGVSQSPRYKVTKRGQDVALRCDPISGHVSLYWYRQALGQGPEFLTYFNYEAQQDKSGLPNDRFSAERPEGSISTLTIQRTEQRDSAMYRCASSIRQGTYNEQFFGPGTRLTVL.